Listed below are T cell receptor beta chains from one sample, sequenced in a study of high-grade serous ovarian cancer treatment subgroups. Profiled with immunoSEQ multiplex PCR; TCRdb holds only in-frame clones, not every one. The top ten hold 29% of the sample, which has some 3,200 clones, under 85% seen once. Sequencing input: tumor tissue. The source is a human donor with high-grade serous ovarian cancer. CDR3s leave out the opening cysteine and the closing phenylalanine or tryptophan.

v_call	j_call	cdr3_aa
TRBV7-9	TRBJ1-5	ASSLFGSNQPQH
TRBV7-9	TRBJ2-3	ASSLGTAGVADTQY
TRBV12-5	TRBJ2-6	ASGANAAGQSRANVLT
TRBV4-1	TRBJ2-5	ASSQGEETQY
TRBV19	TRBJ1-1	ASSSWTGNTEAF
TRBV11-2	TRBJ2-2	ASREGAGDTGELF
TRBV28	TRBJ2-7	ASTRQFSYEQY
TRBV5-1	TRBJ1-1	ASSAGQNTEAF
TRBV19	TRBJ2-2	ASSTLNRGRTGELF
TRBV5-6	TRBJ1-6	ASSFLQGGSPLH
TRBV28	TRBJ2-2	ASSFPPRRANTGELF
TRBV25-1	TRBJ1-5	ASRVNQPQH
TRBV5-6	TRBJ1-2	ASSSGDGHGYT
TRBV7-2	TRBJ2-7	ASSAGLDLDEQY
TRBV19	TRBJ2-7	ASSIGEYYEQY
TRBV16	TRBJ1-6	ASSPPGKRVGALH
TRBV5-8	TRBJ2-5	ASRWDLQETQY
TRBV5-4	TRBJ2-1	ASSLEWSSYNEQF
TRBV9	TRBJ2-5	ASSVEGWTSGEETQY
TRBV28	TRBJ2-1	ASSSRASGYNEQF
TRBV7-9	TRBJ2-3	ASSVQNTQY
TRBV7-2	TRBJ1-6	ASSPDRGQNSPLH
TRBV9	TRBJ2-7	ASSVGRGEQY
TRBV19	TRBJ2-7	ASSIEVAGVGYEQY
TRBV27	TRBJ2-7	ASTRPPAGAYEQY
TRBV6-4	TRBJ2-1	ASSDWPRGEQF
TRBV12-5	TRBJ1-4	ASGLVRDGEITNEKLF
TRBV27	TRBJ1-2	ASSLSSGPAVNYGYT
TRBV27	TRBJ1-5	ASSLSGASNQPQH
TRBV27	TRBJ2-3	ASSLDGRGNTDTQY
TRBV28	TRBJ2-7	ASSLGGNGDEQY
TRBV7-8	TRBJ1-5	ASSLERFYSNQPQH
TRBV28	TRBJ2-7	AISGQLSSYEQY
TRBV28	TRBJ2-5	ASSRGQDRGAQY
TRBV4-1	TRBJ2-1	ASSQETGGGHNEQF
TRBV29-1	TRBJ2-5	SVEAQRETQY
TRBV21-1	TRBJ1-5	ASSKAPRPQH
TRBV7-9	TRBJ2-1	ASRNIRRISYNEQF
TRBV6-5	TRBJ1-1	ASTLGGSGSEAF
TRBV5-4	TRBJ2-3	ASSLLISGAPDTQY
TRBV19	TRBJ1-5	ASMGAHGPQH
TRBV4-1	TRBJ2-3	ASSQEGLATFTDTQY
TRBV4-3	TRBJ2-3	ASSQGDLTLLTPDTQY
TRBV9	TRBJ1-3	ASSVAGSGNTIY
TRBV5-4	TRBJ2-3	ASSLGVLRLAGNFTDTQY
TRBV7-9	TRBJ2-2	ASSRTRLAENTGELF